This T cell receptor (beta chain) is drawn from a study of cytomegalovirus exposure and HLA in healthy donors. The sample holds a few counts of this clone. The antigen remains undetermined. Donors had nominal health at sampling but likely had unrecorded immune exposures. The PCR ran on 60 Vbeta and 13 Jbeta primers. The protocol was immunoSEQ multiplex PCR, while the TCRdb copy is restricted to in-frame clones and leaves out a portion. The sample includes fewer than 200,000 clones, approximately 81% of them seen just once. Whole-study results and caveats: Earlier analysis looked at TCR beta V segments, and most were productive about 87% or about 30% of the time. With DRB1 most and HLA-C fewest, TCR association rates differed between HLA loci in a later analysis.

The CDR3 runs 14 residues. V was cut by 3 bases and J by 9 bases, with 15 bases left in between. In germline, CDR1 is PRHDT, CDR2 FYEKMQ (reference sequence). The origin of this receptor is a woman aged 25 to 45 in good health and CMV-seropositive. V and J are TRBV13 and TRBJ1-3, with D perhaps TRBD1 (6 bases). The sample was PBMCs. CDR3 DNA sequence: TGTGCCAGCAGCTTGGGGGCCCTCGACCCCACCATATATTTT. It translates to CASSLGALDPTIYF.